Listed here are 16 T cell receptor beta chains from one sample, sequenced in a study of radiation and T cells in renal cell carcinoma. TCRdb's table, derived via immunoSEQ multiplex PCR, lists solely in-frame clones and lacks some. The table records 25,000 to 30,000 clones, 81% of them present only once. Time point described: blood 2 weeks post-SBRT. This sample's treatment: 15 Gy SBRT to primary tumor, nephrectomy 4 weeks later. The starting material was blood, obtained from a patient whose treatment included radiotherapy and nephrectomy. The receptors were gathered from a man in his sixties with renal cell carcinoma.

There are a few counts of this clone. V gene TRBV5-4 combines with J gene TRBJ1-1; TRBD1 matches at 7 bases. The CDR3 runs to 14 residues. V gave up 4 bases and J gave up 0 bases; unmatched junction bases: 3. Germline V CDR1 and CDR2: SGHNT, YYREEE (reference sequence). The CDR3 loop is CASSAGGLNTEAFF. In DNA, the CDR3 is TGTGCCAGCAGCGCAGGGGGTCTGAACACTGAAGCTTTCTTT.

This rearrangement joins TRBV6-1 to TRBJ1-1; D gene uncertain. This CDR3 is 11 amino acids long. The germline V and J ends were trimmed by 9 bases and 1 base, with 6 bases remaining between them. Germline assignment: CDR1 MNHNS and CDR2 SASEGT. The CDR3 sequence is CASKENTEAFF. The CDR3 DNA is TGTGCCAGTAAGGAGAACACTGAAGCTTTCTTT.

The rearrangement links TRBV11-2 to TRBJ2-7; the D is unclear. Germline CDR1 and CDR2: SGHAT and FQNNGV. The CDR3 spans 15 residues. Trimming cost V 3 bases and J 0 bases, with 12 bases left between them. The CDR3 region has the DNA TGTGCCAGCAGCTTTTTGGCCCTAGGCTCCTACGAGCAGTACTTC. It translates to CASSFLALGSYEQYF.

The V gene is TRBV9, the J gene TRBJ1-1; TRBD1 agrees at 8 bases. J was trimmed by 7 bases and V by 3 bases; bases with no gene match: 11. The CDR3 covers 15 residues. In germline, CDR1 is SGDLS, CDR2 YYNGEE. CDR3 protein: CASSEQQGERSEAFF. CDR3 coding DNA: TGTGCCAGCAGCGAACAACAGGGGGAGCGCAGTGAAGCTTTCTTT.

The J gene is TRBJ2-7, the V gene TRBV5-1, with TRBD2 matching over 12 bases. The V and J ends lost 5 bases and 3 bases, in that order; junction bases with no gene match: 6. Germline values: CDR1 SGHRS, CDR2 YFSETQ. The CDR3 sequence is 15 residues long. The CDR3 sequence: CASSVGTSGYYEQYF. The DNA for the CDR3 is TGCGCCAGCAGTGTGGGGACTAGCGGGTACTACGAGCAGTACTTC. The variable domain in full, with the rest retrieved from reference TRBV5-1 and TRBJ2-7, is KAGVTQTPRYLIKTRGQQVTLSCSPISGHRSVSWYQQTPGQGLQFLFEYFSETQRNKGNFPGRFSGRQFSNSRSEMNVSTLELGDSALYLCASSVGTSGYYEQYFGPGTRLTVT.

J is TRBJ2-1 and V is TRBV7-3, with TRBD1 as a possible D gene (7 bases). Trimming cost V 5 bases and J 13 bases, with 15 bases left between them. Germline V gene data show CDR1 as SGHTA and CDR2 as FQGTGA. The CDR3 runs 12 residues. As DNA, the CDR3 is TGTGCCAGCAGCCCACGACAGGGAGGCCAGTTCTTC. Its protein is CASSPRQGGQFF.

CDR3 amino acids: CASSAGQGNDEQFF. The CDR3 DNA follows: TGCGCCAGCAGCGCTGGACAGGGGAACGATGAGCAGTTCTTC. The chain uses TRBV5-1 and TRBJ2-1; 9 nucleotides match TRBD1. CDR1 SGHRS and CDR2 YFSETQ come from the germline V gene. The V and J ends lost 4 bases and 8 bases, in that order; junction bases with no gene match: 7. The CDR3 runs 14 residues.

The chain combines TRBV29-1 with TRBJ1-2, with TRBD1 matching 9 bases. Unmatched junction bases numbered 6, after V lost 1 base and J lost 3 bases. Germline V lookup: CDR1 SQVTM, CDR2 ANQGSEA. The CDR3 runs 15 residues. The CDR3 reads CSVEGTTGGDYGYTF. The CDR3 nucleotides are TGCAGCGTTGAAGGGACAACAGGGGGCGACTATGGCTACACCTTC.

This clone appeared a few times. The gene calls are TRBV7-9 and TRBJ2-1, with 10 bases fitting TRBD2. V was pared by 4 bases and J by 2 bases, with 2 bases of the junction left unmatched. CDR1 is SEHNR, CDR2 FQNEAQ, per germline (reference sequence). The CDR3 is 15 residues long. The CDR3 loop is CASSWTSGTYNEQFF. CDR3 DNA sequence: TGTGCCAGCAGCTGGACTAGCGGCACCTACAATGAGCAGTTCTTC. Full variable domain (outside the CDR3, taken from reference TRBV7-9 and TRBJ2-1): DTGVSQNPRHKITKRGQNVTFRCDPISEHNRLYWYRQTLGQGPEFLTYFQNEAQLEKSRLLSDRFSAERPKGSFSTLEIQRTEQGDSAMYLCASSWTSGTYNEQFFGPGTRLTVL.

The chain links TRBV27 to TRBJ1-2, with TRBD1 matching 7 bases. Germline loops: CDR1 MNHEY, CDR2 SMNVEV (reference sequence). V was clipped by 1 base and J by 1 base; unmatched bases: 6. The CDR3 totals 16 residues. CDR3 sequence (DNA): TGTGCCAGCAGTTTATTCGGACAGGCGATTAACTATGGCTACACCTTC. Translation: CASSLFGQAINYGYTF.

The chain links TRBV30 to TRBJ2-7, with D possibly matching TRBD2 (5 bases). This CDR3 has 13 residues. CDR1 and CDR2 from the germline V gene are GTSNPN and SVGIG (reference sequence). The V gene lost 2 bases and the J gene lost 2 bases, with 10 bases spanning the gap. The CDR3 sequence is CAWSLGGPYEQYF. As DNA, the CDR3 is TGTGCCTGGAGTCTTGGAGGTCCCTACGAGCAGTACTTC. The full variable domain, in which reference TRBV30 and TRBJ2-7 provide the parts outside the CDR3, is SQTIHQWPATLVQPVGSPLSLECTVEGTSNPNLYWYRQAAGRGLQLLFYSVGIGQISSEVPQNLSASRPQDRQFILSSKKLLLSDSGFYLCAWSLGGPYEQYFGPGTRLTVT.

CDR3: CASSYQTSGYEQYF. In DNA, the CDR3 is TGTGCCAGCAGCTACCAGACTAGCGGGTACGAGCAGTACTTC. The genes are TRBV7-8 and TRBJ2-7; 10 nucleotides align to TRBD2. Germline V CDR1 and CDR2: SGHVS, FQNEAQ. This CDR3 contains 14 residues. The J segment lost 4 bases and the V segment lost 4 bases, leaving 4 bases of the junction unmatched.

The chain has TRBV4-3 and TRBJ2-3, with no clear D. V shed 0 bases and J shed 4 bases, with 11 bases lying between them. There are 15 residues in the CDR3. CDR1 is LGHNA and CDR2 is YSLEER in the germline V gene. CDR3 in DNA: TGCGCCAGCAGCCAAGAAACGGGCGAAGCAGATACGCAGTATTTT. Amino acids: CASSQETGEADTQYF.

J is TRBJ2-1 and V is TRBV6-6; D is unresolved. The CDR3 consists of 13 residues. Germline CDR1 and CDR2: MNHNY and SVGAGI (reference sequence). V lost 2 bases to trimming and J lost 7 bases, with 9 bases between them. The CDR3 reads CASSYVTANEQFF. The CDR3 DNA follows: TGTGCCAGCAGTTACGTTACAGCTAATGAGCAGTTCTTC.

This clone appeared a single time. V usage is TRBV5-1 and J usage is TRBJ2-7; TRBD2 agrees at 10 bases. Germline CDR1 is SGHRS and CDR2 is YFSETQ. V was clipped by 4 bases and J by 4 bases; unmatched bases: 8. This CDR3 contains 15 residues. The CDR3 loop is CASSPRTSGEYEQYF. The DNA of the CDR3 is TGCGCCAGCAGCCCGAGAACTAGCGGGGAATACGAGCAGTACTTC.

The V and J genes are TRBV6-5 and TRBJ2-5; D is uncertain. V was trimmed by 0 bases and J by 4 bases, leaving 6 bases between them. The CDR3 totals 13 residues. CDR1 is MNHEY and CDR2 is SVGAGI in the germline V gene. CDR3 sequence: CASSYSTRETQYF. CDR3 nucleotides: TGTGCCAGCAGTTACTCGACGAGAGAGACCCAGTACTTC.